The sequence of this T cell receptor beta chain was determined in a study of patients and donors after allogeneic stem cell transplantation. Each CDR3 protein gets one entry after TCRdb re-called the RT-PCR reads with MiXCR. Of a few hundred thousand distinct CDR3 sequences in the sample, around 40% were seen once. J lost 6 bases, V lost 5 bases, and 6 bases had no gene match. The CDR3 has 13 amino acids. The germline gives CDR1 SGHTA, CDR2 FQGTGA. This TCR came from a human donor who was either an allogeneic HSCT recipient or a stem cell or donor lymphocyte infusion donor (not recorded which). It is not recorded whose cells these are; they may come from a transplant donor. Sequencing was done on a sample of blood, either unsorted or a sorted T cell fraction (not recorded which). The chain couples TRBV7-3 to TRBJ1-1, with TRBD1 identical over 7 bases. DNA for the CDR3: TGTGCCAGCAGCGAACAGGGGAGCGCTGAAGCTTTCTTT. Its protein is CASSEQGSAEAFF.